Shown below are 14 T cell receptor beta chains from a single sample sequenced in a study of neurological immune-mediated disorders. TCRdb analysed the 5' RACE reads with MiXCR anew, one entry per CDR3 protein. The profile shows approximately 40,000 distinct CDR3 sequences, over 9.5% of them singletons. Sequenced input: PBMCs. These receptors were collected from a female donor in good health.

This clonotype was seen ten or more times. V gene TRBV20-1 combines with J gene TRBJ2-5, with TRBD2 matching 12 bases. With 4 bases clipped from V and 6 bases from J, the junction kept 12 bases outside the gene matches. The germline CDR1 and CDR2 sequences are DFQATT and SNEGSKA (reference sequence). This CDR3 spans 16 amino acids. The CDR3 DNA reads as TGCAGTGCTATGGGGCTAGCGGGAGGGCCTCTAAAGACCCAGTACTTC. Protein: CSAMGLAGGPLKTQYF.

This clonotype was counted at least ten times. The chain employs TRBV5-1 and TRBJ2-1, with D possibly being TRBD1 (6 bases). The V end was cut by 4 bases, the J end by 8 bases, with 13 bases between. The CDR3 has 13 residues. Germline V CDR1 and CDR2: SGHRS, YFSETQ. The CDR3 region has the DNA TGCGCCAGCAGCAAACAGGGTTGGGATGAGCAGTTCTTC. Its translation is CASSKQGWDEQFF.

The table lists this clonotype with many counts. V and J are TRBV4-1 and TRBJ2-7; TRBD2 agrees at 12 bases. Germline trimming cut 4 bases from V and 4 bases from J; bases unmatched to any gene: 17. CDR1 is MGHRA and CDR2 is YSYEKL in the germline V gene. This CDR3 is 19 amino acids long. CDR3 DNA: TGCGCCAGCAGCCTCAGACCGGGACTAGCGGGCTCGGGGGAATACGAGCAGTACTTC. This translates into CASSLRPGLAGSGEYEQYF.

This clonotype was seen repeatedly, ten times or more. The rearrangement joins TRBV20-1 to TRBJ1-5; D possibly corresponds to TRBD1 (5 bases). Per the germline V gene, CDR1 is DFQATT and CDR2 is SNEGSKA (reference sequence). The CDR3 length is 21 residues. The V end was cut by 1 base, the J end by 0 bases, with 28 bases between. Here the CDR3 DNA reads TGCAGTGCTAGAGGGGTGAGGGGTACCGGGGAGGGATTAAATAGCAATCAGCCCCAGCATTTT. This encodes CSARGVRGTGEGLNSNQPQHF.

The chain carries TRBV6-6 and TRBJ2-7, with 10 bases that match TRBD1. After removal of 4 bases from V and 12 bases from J, the junction contained 12 bases not matched to a gene. Germline-derived CDR1 and CDR2 are MNHNY and SVGAGI (reference sequence). CDR3 length equals 14 residues. In DNA, the CDR3 is TGTGCCAGCAGTTCCGCCGGGACAGGGGTCGAGTTGTACTTC. Protein product: CASSSAGTGVELYF.

This clonotype has at least ten counts. The chain carries TRBV6-5 and TRBJ1-1; weak D call: TRBD1 (5 bases). Per germline, CDR1 MNHEY and CDR2 SVGAGI. V was pared by 0 bases and J by 6 bases, with 14 bases between. The CDR3 contains 15 residues. The CDR3 spells CASSYSNRGRAEAFF. For the CDR3, the DNA is TGTGCCAGCAGTTACTCGAATAGGGGAAGGGCTGAAGCTTTCTTT.

This clonotype was counted ten times or more. V is TRBV5-1 and J is TRBJ2-3, with D perhaps being TRBD1 or TRBD2 (5 bases each). Deletions cut 7 bases from V and 3 bases from J, with 15 bases between. This CDR3 is built from 14 residues. From germline, CDR1 is SGHRS and CDR2 YFSETQ. Here the CDR3 reads CASSLGETTDTQYF. Written as DNA, the CDR3 is TGCGCCAGCTCTCTGGGGGAAACTACAGATACGCAGTATTTT.

This clonotype was seen at least ten times. The chain links TRBV27 to TRBJ2-7; D uncertain. The CDR3 is made up of 14 amino acids. Trimming took off 5 bases at V and 6 bases at J, with 17 bases between the two ends. Germline V lookup: CDR1 MNHEY, CDR2 SMNVEV (reference sequence). CDR3: CASSRSQLGREQYF. CDR3 sequence (DNA): TGTGCCAGCAGTCGCAGTCAATTAGGGCGCGAGCAGTACTTC.

This clonotype has a count of ten or more. The chain uses TRBV2 and TRBJ2-1; 7 bases match TRBD1. V lost 7 bases and J lost 6; bases outside the gene matches: 0. CDR3 length equals 11 residues. Germline lookup yields CDR1 SNHLY and CDR2 FYNNEI. CDR3 in DNA: TGTGCCAGCACAGGGGGCAATGAGCAGTTCTTC. Its translation is CASTGGNEQFF.

This clonotype was seen at least ten times. The chain carries TRBV5-1 and TRBJ1-2; TRBD1 might be the D (6 bases). Germline CDR1 and CDR2: SGHRS and YFSETQ. The V gene lost 0 bases and the J gene lost 0 bases, with 9 bases spanning the gap. The CDR3 loop spans 15 amino acids. The CDR3 region has the DNA TGCGCCAGCAGCTTGGATCAGGGGCCTAACTATGGCTACACCTTC. As protein: CASSLDQGPNYGYTF.

This clonotype has ten or more counts. This rearrangement joins TRBV7-3 to TRBJ2-1, with 16 bases lining up with TRBD2. The CDR3 has 21 residues. Trimming removed 5 bases from V and 0 bases from J; junction bases left unmatched: 13. Germline V gene lookup returns CDR1 SGHTA and CDR2 FQGTGA. CDR3 in amino acids: CASSLPGTSGRAPNSYNEQFF. CDR3 DNA: TGTGCCAGCAGCCTCCCCGGGACTAGCGGGAGGGCCCCCAACTCCTACAATGAGCAGTTCTTC. The full variable domain, with the rest looked up from reference TRBV7-3 and TRBJ2-1, is GAGVSQTPSNKVTEKGKYVELRCDPISGHTALYWYRQSLGQGPEFLIYFQGTGAADDSGLPNDRFFAVRPEGSVSTLKIQRTERGDSAVYLCASSLPGTSGRAPNSYNEQFFGPGTRLTVL.

By share of the sample, this clonotype is medium-sized. The rearrangement joins TRBV12-3 or TRBV12-4 to TRBJ2-2; 8 bases fit TRBD1. The CDR3 totals 15 residues. With 6 bases clipped from V and 8 bases from J, the junction kept 11 bases outside the gene matches. The CDR3 region has the DNA TGTGCCAGCAGCGCCGGGACAGGCCTGGATGGGGAGCTGTTTTTT. Translated: CASSAGTGLDGELFF.

This clonotype was detected ten times or more. CDR3 loop: CASSGGGVGEPQHF. For the CDR3, the DNA is TGTGCCAGCAGTGGAGGAGGCGTCGGGGAGCCCCAGCATTTT. The chain uses TRBV2 and TRBJ1-5, with no clear D. This CDR3 region has 14 residues. Germline CDR1 SNHLY, CDR2 FYNNEI. Trimming removed 4 bases at V and 8 bases at J, with 15 bases between.

The sample holds many counts of this clonotype. The chain recombines TRBV6-6 with TRBJ2-1, with a tentative D call TRBD2 (6 bases). V shed 4 bases and J shed 15 bases, with 19 bases lying between them. CDR1 is MNHNY and CDR2 is SVGAGI in the germline V gene (reference sequence). The CDR3 is 13 amino acids. CDR3 in amino acids: CASSFASLEGGFF. The CDR3 DNA follows: TGTGCCAGCAGTTTCGCCAGCCTGGAGGGTGGGTTCTTC.